This TCR beta chain was observed in a study of monozygotic twins with inflammatory bowel disease. The study's findings and limits: Against healthy co-twins, IBD patients had lower TCRbeta diversity (measured by inverse Simpson).

TCRdb reprocessed the 5' RACE reads, keeping one entry per CDR3 protein, no DNA. In total, the table holds approximately 45,000 distinct CDR3 sequences. CDR3 length: 15 residues. Germline values: CDR1 MNHEY, CDR2 SMNVEV (reference sequence). Points on this clonotype: Its specificity is not known.

Sequencing was performed on blood. The rearrangement joins TRBV27 to TRBJ1-4; absent DNA, TCRdb's TRBD1 call cannot be checked. The sequence came from a human donor with ulcerative colitis or Crohn's disease, or a healthy co-twin of an affected twin (not recorded which). The CDR3 sequence: CASSLYQGVSEKLFF. The variable domain in full, with the rest retrieved from reference TRBV27 and TRBJ1-4, is EAQVTQNPRYLITVTGKKLTVTCSQNMNHEYMSWYRQDPGLGLRQIYYSMNVEVTDKGDVPEGYKVSRKEKRNFPLILESPSPNQTSLYFCASSLYQGVSEKLFFGSGTQLSVL.